This TCR beta chain emerged from a study of graft-versus-host responses after intestinal transplantation. Method: immunoSEQ multiplex PCR; TCRdb's copy keeps in-frame clones and lacks some. The sample consists of around 110,000 clones, just under 95% of them appearing once. With regard to this clone: Its antigen is unidentified.

CDR1 and CDR2 from the germline V gene are MGHRA and YSYEKL. The junction had 13 bases not matched to a gene; V was cut back by 2 bases and J by 9 bases. The CDR3 has 17 amino acids. The receptor was isolated from a human donor who was the organ donor for an intestinal transplant. The V and J genes are TRBV4-1 and TRBJ2-1; TRBD2 matches 10 bases. The specimen was unstimulated CD8+ T cells sorted from spleen or lymph node cells, collected before transplant. CDR3 sequence reads: CASSQKWPGLALVEQFF. The CDR3 DNA is TGCGCCAGCAGCCAAAAGTGGCCGGGACTAGCGTTAGTTGAGCAGTTCTTC.